The clone carrying this T cell receptor beta chain showed up many times. Trimming removed 5 bases from V and 0 bases from J, with 17 bases in between. Germline assignment: CDR1 SEHNR and CDR2 FQNEAQ (reference sequence). The CDR3 is 16 amino acids. TCRdb called the reads again in MiXCR, with one record for every CDR3 protein. This sample has some 440,000 distinct CDR3 sequences, with roughly a third found just once. The data originate from a study of T cell repertoires in cytomegalovirus infection. The clonotype originates from a human donor in good health (CMV status not recorded). Some clones in this sample may be carry-over from other donors' samples. The chain employs TRBV7-9 and TRBJ2-7; D might be TRBD1 or TRBD2, each matching 5 bases. Sequencing input: PBMCs. DNA for the CDR3: TGTGCCAGCAGCGGGGACCCCATGGAGTTCTCCTACGAGCAGTACTTC. This translates into CASSGDPMEFSYEQYF.